The 23 T cell receptor beta chains below come from one sample, sequenced in a study of beta chain features in type 1 diabetes. General study findings and limits: For Type 1 diabetes patients, all four CD4+ subsets carried TCRB CDR3s that were moderately but significantly shorter.

Reverse transcription of all isolated RNA meant that expressed TCRB transcripts were sequenced. Clones were read by immunoSEQ multiplex PCR, and TCRdb kept only the in-frame ones, dropping some. The sample holds 150,000 to 200,000 clones, roughly 65% seen once. What these receptors recognize is not known. Sequenced: naive CD4+ T cells from blood. These receptors originate from a man in his thirties or forties with type 1 diabetes.

The V call is TRBV5-1, the J call TRBJ2-3; 7 bases fit TRBD2. The germline CDR1 and CDR2 sequences are SGHRS and YFSETQ. The V gene end was trimmed by 4 bases and the J gene end by 2 bases; junction bases not matched to a gene: 7. CDR3 length equals 15 residues. CDR3 sequence: CASSLSGDATDTQYF. The DNA for the CDR3 is TGCGCCAGCAGCCTCAGCGGGGATGCCACAGATACGCAGTATTTT. Full variable domain (rest looked up from reference TRBV5-1 and TRBJ2-3): KAGVTQTPRYLIKTRGQQVTLSCSPISGHRSVSWYQQTPGQGLQFLFEYFSETQRNKGNFPGRFSGRQFSNSRSEMNVSTLELGDSALYLCASSLSGDATDTQYFGPGTRLTVL.

The chain employs TRBV9 and TRBJ2-4, with 11 positions matching TRBD1. This CDR3 contains 15 residues. Germline assignment: CDR1 SGDLS and CDR2 YYNGEE. V lost 3 bases and J lost 8; bases outside the gene matches: 7. The CDR3 loop reads CASSAKRDRGYIQYF. The CDR3 DNA follows: TGTGCCAGCAGCGCCAAACGGGACAGGGGGTACATTCAGTACTTC.

In this sample, this clone turned up a few times. This chain links TRBV7-9 with TRBJ2-5; D perhaps matches TRBD1 (6 bases). The germline V gene encodes CDR1 SEHNR and CDR2 FQNEAQ (reference sequence). CDR3 length: 14 amino acids. Trimming cost V 4 bases and J 7 bases, with 16 bases left between them. CDR3 loop: CASSSGQSIGTQYF. CDR3 nucleotide sequence: TGTGCCAGCAGCTCCGGACAGTCAATAGGGACCCAGTACTTC. Full variable domain (outside the CDR3, taken from reference TRBV7-9 and TRBJ2-5): DTGVSQNPRHKITKRGQNVTFRCDPISEHNRLYWYRQTLGQGPEFLTYFQNEAQLEKSRLLSDRFSAERPKGSFSTLEIQRTEQGDSAMYLCASSSGQSIGTQYFGPGTRLLVL.

CDR3 DNA sequence: TGTGCCAGCAGGAGAGCATCCTACGAGCAGTACTTC. This gives the protein CASRRASYEQYF. The chain combines TRBV28 with TRBJ2-7; the D is unclear. V lost 6 bases to trimming and J lost 1 base, with 7 bases between them. CDR3 length: 12 residues. In germline, CDR1 is MDHEN, CDR2 SYDVKM.

The CDR3 sequence is CSVERDRGYEQYF. The DNA of the CDR3 is TGCAGCGTTGAACGGGACAGGGGCTACGAGCAGTACTTC. V gene TRBV29-1 combines with J gene TRBJ2-7, with TRBD1 matching 10 bases. The CDR3 length is 13 residues. V shed 2 bases, J shed 3 bases, and the junction held 1 base outside the gene matches. Germline V gene data show CDR1 as SQVTM and CDR2 as ANQGSEA.

The chain uses TRBV5-1 and TRBJ2-7, with a tentative D call TRBD1 (6 bases). This CDR3 spans 15 amino acids. Germline loops: CDR1 SGHRS, CDR2 YFSETQ. The V end was cut by 4 bases, the J end by 1 base, with 15 bases between. The CDR3 DNA reads as TGCGCCAGCAGCCCTGTGGGGGCTTCTTCCTACGAGCAGTACTTC. It is translated as CASSPVGASSYEQYF.

The rearrangement uses TRBV6-1 and TRBJ2-1; 8 bases map to TRBD2. Trimming cost V 2 bases and J 0 bases; bases outside gene matches: 9. Germline-derived CDR1 and CDR2 are MNHNS and SASEGT. The CDR3 is 18 residues long. CDR3 sequence: CASSEFGAGARSYNEQFF. For the CDR3, the DNA is TGTGCCAGCAGTGAATTTGGAGCGGGGGCTCGCTCCTACAATGAGCAGTTCTTC.

The chain links TRBV29-1 to TRBJ2-3; perhaps TRBD1 as D (6 bases). V shed 6 bases and J shed 3 bases, with 22 bases lying between them. The CDR3 totals 16 residues. Germline V gives CDR1 SQVTM, CDR2 ANQGSEA. For the CDR3, the DNA is TGCAGCGTGGAGAGGACAGCTTCAATAGGGACAGATACGCAGTATTTT. This gives the protein CSVERTASIGTDTQYF.

The chain carries TRBV30 and TRBJ2-5, with 10 bases fitting TRBD2. CDR1 and CDR2 from the germline V gene are GTSNPN and SVGIG (reference sequence). The CDR3 has 12 amino acids. J was trimmed by 4 bases and V by 5 bases; bases with no gene match: 1. CDR3 residues: CAWSSGGETQYF. CDR3 DNA sequence: TGTGCCTGGTCTAGCGGGGGAGAGACCCAGTACTTC.

The chain links TRBV30 to TRBJ2-1, with TRBD1 matching 7 bases. V shed 3 bases, J shed 5 bases, and the junction held 7 bases outside the gene matches. The CDR3 is 14 residues long. The germline V gene has CDR1 GTSNPN and CDR2 SVGIG (reference sequence). The CDR3 bases are TGTGCCTGGAGGCGACAGGGACGCGACAATGAGCAGTTCTTC. This gives the protein CAWRRQGRDNEQFF.

The chain has TRBV29-1 and TRBJ1-1; D unresolved. V was cut by 2 bases and J by 0 bases, with 1 base left in between. Germline V gene data show CDR1 as SQVTM and CDR2 as ANQGSEA. The CDR3 extends over 11 amino acids. DNA of the CDR3: TGCAGCGTTGAAATGAACACTGAAGCTTTCTTT. Protein sequence: CSVEMNTEAFF.

V and J are TRBV7-2 and TRBJ1-1, with D tentatively TRBD1 (6 bases). Between the trimmed V and J ends, which lost 3 bases and 1 base, there was a span of 6 bases. Germline V lookup: CDR1 SGHTA, CDR2 FQGNSA. The CDR3 spans 13 residues. The CDR3 loop is CASSLTGNTEAFF. In DNA form, the CDR3 reads TGTGCCAGCAGCTTGACAGGGAACACTGAAGCTTTCTTT.

J is TRBJ2-7 and V is TRBV7-2; D ambiguous. Germline values: CDR1 SGHTA, CDR2 FQGNSA. Trimming took off 1 base at V and 6 bases at J, with 7 bases between the two ends. The CDR3 has 12 amino acids. CDR3 region: CASSLEYAEQYF. The CDR3 region has the DNA TGTGCCAGCAGCTTAGAATACGCCGAGCAGTACTTC. The variable domain in full, with the rest retrieved from reference TRBV7-2 and TRBJ2-7, is GAGVSQSPSNKVTEKGKDVELRCDPISGHTALYWYRQSLGQGLEFLIYFQGNSAPDKSGLPSDRFSAERTGGSVSTLTIQRTQQEDSAVYLCASSLEYAEQYFGPGTRLTVT.

This clone has a handful of counts. The chain has TRBV19 and TRBJ2-3; D possibly uses TRBD1 or TRBD2 (5 bases each). The CDR3 length is 15 residues. V was cut by 2 bases and J by 5 bases, with 14 bases left in between. Germline values: CDR1 LNHDA, CDR2 SQIVND (reference sequence). As DNA, the CDR3 is TGTGCCAGTAGTATAATATCGGGGACCGGAGATACGCAGTATTTT. Translation gives CASSIISGTGDTQYF.

The CDR3 coding sequence is TGCAGCGTATGGGGGGGACTAGTCTACGAGCAGTACTTC. Its translation: CSVWGGLVYEQYF. This sequence joins TRBV29-1 and TRBJ2-7; TRBD2 matches 8 bases. J gave up 3 bases and V 6 bases, and 7 bases lay outside the gene matches. The CDR3 loop spans 13 amino acids. Germline V gives CDR1 SQVTM, CDR2 ANQGSEA.

This clone was counted a few times. This chain joins TRBV29-1 and TRBJ1-1; TRBD1 matches 11 bases. Germline lookup yields CDR1 SQVTM and CDR2 ANQGSEA. The CDR3 length is 17 residues. V was clipped by 0 bases and J by 3 bases; unmatched bases: 9. DNA for the CDR3: TGCAGCGTTGAAGATAACGAGGACAGGGGGCTGGACACTGAAGCTTTCTTT. Its protein is CSVEDNEDRGLDTEAFF.

This clone occurred a few times. The V and J genes are TRBV9 and TRBJ2-3; perhaps TRBD2 as D (6 bases). Germline loops: CDR1 SGDLS, CDR2 YYNGEE. Trimming pared 3 bases from V and 6 bases from J, leaving 14 bases between. The CDR3 is 14 amino acids. The CDR3 is CASSADLASDTQYF. The CDR3 bases are TGTGCCAGCAGCGCCGACCTAGCGTCGGATACGCAGTATTTT.

This chain uses TRBV30 with TRBJ1-1, with D uncertain. Germline V gene sequence: CDR1 GTSNPN, CDR2 SVGIG (reference sequence). This CDR3 has 12 residues. The V gene lost 4 bases and the J gene lost 11 bases, with 17 bases spanning the gap. CDR3 residues: CAWMDEIFSAFF. The CDR3, as DNA: TGTGCCTGGATGGATGAAATTTTTAGCGCTTTCTTT.

V is TRBV5-6 and J is TRBJ2-3; D remains unclear. Germline values: CDR1 SGHDT, CDR2 YYEEEE. V lost 4 bases to trimming and J lost 4 bases, with 7 bases between them. The CDR3 is made up of 12 amino acids. The CDR3 nucleotides are TGTGCCAGCAGCCTGCCAGCAGATACGCAGTATTTT. The encoded protein is CASSLPADTQYF.

V usage is TRBV2 and J usage is TRBJ2-5, with a possible D match to TRBD1 (6 bases). Germline V CDR1 and CDR2: SNHLY, FYNNEI. V was cut by 4 bases and J by 0 bases, with 12 bases left in between. The CDR3 is 15 amino acids. The CDR3 DNA reads TGTGCCAGCAGTGCGGACACAGGGCACCAAGAGACCCAGTACTTC. Translated, it gives CASSADTGHQETQYF.

A few counts support this clone. The rearrangement uses TRBV29-1 and TRBJ1-1; D perhaps matches TRBD1 (5 bases). With 4 bases removed from V and 5 bases from J, the gap between germline ends came to 14 bases. This CDR3 is 13 amino acids long. The germline gives CDR1 SQVTM, CDR2 ANQGSEA. The CDR3 sequence: CSVGSGRGTEAFF. The CDR3 bases are TGCAGCGTTGGGTCAGGGCGTGGAACTGAAGCTTTCTTT.

The V and J genes are TRBV27 and TRBJ2-1; tentatively, D is TRBD1 (6 bases). Germline V gives CDR1 MNHEY, CDR2 SMNVEV (reference sequence). The CDR3 covers 17 residues. Trimming cost V 6 bases and J 1 base, with 19 bases left between them. CDR3 amino acids: CASRDEQGAGSYNEQFF. Written as DNA, the CDR3 is TGTGCCAGCAGGGACGAACAGGGAGCAGGGTCCTACAATGAGCAGTTCTTC.

The chain recombines TRBV15 with TRBJ2-7; D unresolved. Germline values: CDR1 LNHNV, CDR2 YYDKDF (reference sequence). CDR3 length: 13 amino acids. The V and J ends lost 0 bases and 3 bases respectively, with 6 bases between them. The DNA for the CDR3 is TGTGCCACCAGCAGAGATAAAGGCTACGAGCAGTACTTC. Its protein is CATSRDKGYEQYF.